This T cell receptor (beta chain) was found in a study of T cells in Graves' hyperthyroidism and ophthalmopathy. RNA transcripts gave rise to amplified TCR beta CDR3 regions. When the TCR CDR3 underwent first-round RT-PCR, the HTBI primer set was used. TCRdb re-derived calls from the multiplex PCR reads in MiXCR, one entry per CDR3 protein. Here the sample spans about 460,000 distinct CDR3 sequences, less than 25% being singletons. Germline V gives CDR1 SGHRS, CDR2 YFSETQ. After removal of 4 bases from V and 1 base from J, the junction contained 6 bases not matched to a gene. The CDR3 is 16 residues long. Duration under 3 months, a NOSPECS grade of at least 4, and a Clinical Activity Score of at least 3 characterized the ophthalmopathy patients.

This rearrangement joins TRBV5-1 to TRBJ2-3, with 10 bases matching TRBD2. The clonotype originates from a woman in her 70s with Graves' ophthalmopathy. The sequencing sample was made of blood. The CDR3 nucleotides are TGCGCCAGCAGCGAAGGCGGGACTAGCGGCACAGATACGCAGTATTTT. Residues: CASSEGGTSGTDTQYF.